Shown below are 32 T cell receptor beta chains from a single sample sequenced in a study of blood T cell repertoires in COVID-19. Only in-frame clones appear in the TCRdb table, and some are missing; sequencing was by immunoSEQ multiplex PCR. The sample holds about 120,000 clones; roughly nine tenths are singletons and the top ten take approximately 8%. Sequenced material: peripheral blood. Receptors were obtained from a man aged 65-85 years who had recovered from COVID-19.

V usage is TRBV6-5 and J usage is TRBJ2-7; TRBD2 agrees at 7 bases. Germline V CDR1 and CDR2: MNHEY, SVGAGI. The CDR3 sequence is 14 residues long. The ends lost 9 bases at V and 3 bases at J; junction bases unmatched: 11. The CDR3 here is CARTYASGLYEQYF. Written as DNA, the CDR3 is TGTGCCAGGACATACGCTAGCGGACTCTACGAGCAGTACTTC.

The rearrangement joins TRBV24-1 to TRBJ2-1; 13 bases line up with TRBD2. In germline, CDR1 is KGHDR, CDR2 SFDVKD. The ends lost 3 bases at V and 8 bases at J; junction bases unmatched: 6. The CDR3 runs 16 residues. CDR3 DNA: TGTGCCACCAGTGATCCACAAGGGACTAGCGGGGATGAGCAGTTCTTC. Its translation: CATSDPQGTSGDEQFF.

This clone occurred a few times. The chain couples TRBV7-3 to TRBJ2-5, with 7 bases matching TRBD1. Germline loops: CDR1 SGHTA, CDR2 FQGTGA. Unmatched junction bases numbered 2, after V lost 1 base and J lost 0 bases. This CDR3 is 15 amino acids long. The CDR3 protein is CASSLMGTDQETQYF. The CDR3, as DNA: TGTGCCAGCAGCTTAATGGGGACAGACCAAGAGACCCAGTACTTC.

The CDR3 is CSVENRAEAFF. CDR3 nucleotides: TGCAGCGTTGAAAATCGGGCTGAAGCTTTCTTT. The chain couples TRBV29-1 to TRBJ1-1; D uncertain. This CDR3 comprises 11 residues. V lost 2 bases, J lost 6 bases, and 7 bases lay in between. Germline V gene sequence: CDR1 SQVTM, CDR2 ANQGSEA.

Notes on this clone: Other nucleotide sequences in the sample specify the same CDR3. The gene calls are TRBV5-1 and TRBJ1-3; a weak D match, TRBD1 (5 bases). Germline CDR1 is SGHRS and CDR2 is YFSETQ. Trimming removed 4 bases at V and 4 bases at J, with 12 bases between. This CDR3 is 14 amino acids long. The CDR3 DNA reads TGCGCCAGCAGCCTGACAGTCTCCGGAAACACCATATATTTT. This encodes CASSLTVSGNTIYF.

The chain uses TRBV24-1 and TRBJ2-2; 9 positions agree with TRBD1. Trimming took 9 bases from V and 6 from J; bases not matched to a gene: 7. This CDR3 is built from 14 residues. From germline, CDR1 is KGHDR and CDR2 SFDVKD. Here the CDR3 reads CATRPGQGAGELFF. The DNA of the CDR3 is TGTGCCACCCGACCGGGACAGGGCGCCGGGGAGCTGTTTTTT.

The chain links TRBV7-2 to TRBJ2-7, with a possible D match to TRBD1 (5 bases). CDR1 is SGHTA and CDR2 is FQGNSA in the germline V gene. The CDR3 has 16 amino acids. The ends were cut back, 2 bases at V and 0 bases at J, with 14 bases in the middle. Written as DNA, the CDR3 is TGTGCCAGCAGCTTAACCCCCCAGGGTTTCTCCTACGAGCAGTACTTC. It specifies CASSLTPQGFSYEQYF.

The CDR3: CASSLTSGRNTQYF. Written as DNA, the CDR3 is TGTGCCAGCAGCTTGACTAGCGGGAGGAATACGCAGTATTTT. The chain uses TRBV5-4 and TRBJ2-3, with TRBD2 matching over 12 bases. Germline CDR1 and CDR2: SGHNT and YYREEE (reference sequence). The CDR3 has 14 residues. V lost 1 base to trimming and J lost 7 bases; unmatched junction nucleotides: 1.

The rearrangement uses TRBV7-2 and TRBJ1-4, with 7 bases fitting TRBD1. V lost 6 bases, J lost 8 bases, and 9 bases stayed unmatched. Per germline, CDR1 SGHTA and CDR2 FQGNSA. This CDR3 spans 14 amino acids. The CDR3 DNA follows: TGTGCCAGCAGTTTACAGGGGCTCGGGGAAAAACTGTTTTTT. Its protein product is CASSLQGLGEKLFF.

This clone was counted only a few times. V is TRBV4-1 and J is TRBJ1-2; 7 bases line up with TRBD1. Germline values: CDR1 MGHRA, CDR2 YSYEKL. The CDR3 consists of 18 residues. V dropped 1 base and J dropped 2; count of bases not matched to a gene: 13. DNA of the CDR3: TGCGCCAGCAGCCAAGGGTCTGCCTTGGCAGGGGGAAACTATGGCTACACCTTC. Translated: CASSQGSALAGGNYGYTF.

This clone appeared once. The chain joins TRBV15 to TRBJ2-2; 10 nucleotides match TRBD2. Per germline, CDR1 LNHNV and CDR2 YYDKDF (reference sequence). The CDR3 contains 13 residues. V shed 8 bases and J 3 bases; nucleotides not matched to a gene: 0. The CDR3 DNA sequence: TGTGCCACCGGGACTAGCGACACCGGGGAGCTGTTTTTT. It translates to CATGTSDTGELFF.

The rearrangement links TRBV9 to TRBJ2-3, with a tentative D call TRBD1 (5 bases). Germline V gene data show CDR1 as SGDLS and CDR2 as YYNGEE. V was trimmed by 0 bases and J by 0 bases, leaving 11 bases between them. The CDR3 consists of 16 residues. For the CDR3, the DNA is TGTGCCAGCAGCGTAGGGGGCGGAGCAAGCACAGATACGCAGTATTTT. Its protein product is CASSVGGGASTDTQYF.

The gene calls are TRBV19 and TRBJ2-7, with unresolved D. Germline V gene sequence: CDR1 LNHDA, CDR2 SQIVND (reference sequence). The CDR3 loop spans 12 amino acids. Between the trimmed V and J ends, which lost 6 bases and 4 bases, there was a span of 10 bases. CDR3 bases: TGTGCCAGTAGCTCCGCCAGGTACGAGCAGTACTTC. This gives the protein CASSSARYEQYF. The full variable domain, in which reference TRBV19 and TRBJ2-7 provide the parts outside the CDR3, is DGGITQSPKYLFRKEGQNVTLSCEQNLNHDAMYWYRQDPGQGLRLIYYSQIVNDFQKGDIAEGYSVSREKKESFPLTVTSAQKNPTAFYLCASSSARYEQYFGPGTRLTVT.

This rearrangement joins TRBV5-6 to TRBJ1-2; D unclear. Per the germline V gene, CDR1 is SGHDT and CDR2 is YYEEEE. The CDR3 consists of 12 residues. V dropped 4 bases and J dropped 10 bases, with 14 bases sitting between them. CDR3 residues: CASSAGRDDYTF. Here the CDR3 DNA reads TGTGCCAGCAGCGCGGGGAGGGATGACTACACCTTC.

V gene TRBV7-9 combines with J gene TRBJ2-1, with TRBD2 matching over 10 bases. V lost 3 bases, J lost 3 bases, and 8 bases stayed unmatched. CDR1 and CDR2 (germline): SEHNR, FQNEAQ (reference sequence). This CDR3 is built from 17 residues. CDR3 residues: CASSFGLAGENYNEQFF. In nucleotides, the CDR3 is TGTGCCAGCAGCTTCGGGCTAGCGGGGGAGAACTACAATGAGCAGTTCTTC.

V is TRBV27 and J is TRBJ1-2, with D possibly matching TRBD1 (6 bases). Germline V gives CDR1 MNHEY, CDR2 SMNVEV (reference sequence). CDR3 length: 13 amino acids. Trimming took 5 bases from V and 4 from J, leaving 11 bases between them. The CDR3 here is CASSGRGGYGYTF. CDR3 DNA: TGTGCCAGCAGTGGGAGAGGGGGCTATGGCTACACCTTC.

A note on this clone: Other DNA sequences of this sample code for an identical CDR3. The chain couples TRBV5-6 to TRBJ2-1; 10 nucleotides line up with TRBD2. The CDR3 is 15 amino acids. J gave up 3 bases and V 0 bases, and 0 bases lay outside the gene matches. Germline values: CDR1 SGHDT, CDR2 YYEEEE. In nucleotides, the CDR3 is TGTGCCAGCAGCTTGGGACTAGCGGGCTACAATGAGCAGTTCTTC. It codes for CASSLGLAGYNEQFF.

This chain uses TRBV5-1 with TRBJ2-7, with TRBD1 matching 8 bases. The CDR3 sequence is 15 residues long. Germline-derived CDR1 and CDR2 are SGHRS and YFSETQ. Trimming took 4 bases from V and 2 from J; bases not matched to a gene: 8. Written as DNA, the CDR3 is TGCGCCAGCAGCAGAGACAGGGGCACGGCCTACGAGCAGTACTTC. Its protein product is CASSRDRGTAYEQYF.

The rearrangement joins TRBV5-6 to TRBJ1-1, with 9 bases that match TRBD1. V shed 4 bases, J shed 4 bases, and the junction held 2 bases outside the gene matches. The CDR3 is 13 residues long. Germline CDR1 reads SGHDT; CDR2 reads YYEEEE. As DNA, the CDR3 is TGTGCCAGCAGCCAGACAGGGGGCACTGAAGCTTTCTTT. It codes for CASSQTGGTEAFF.

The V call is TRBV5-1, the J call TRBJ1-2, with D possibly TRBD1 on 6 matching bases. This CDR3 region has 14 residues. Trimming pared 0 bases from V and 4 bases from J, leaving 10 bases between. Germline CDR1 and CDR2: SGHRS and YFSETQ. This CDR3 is CASSLEGHSYGYTF. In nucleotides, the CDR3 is TGCGCCAGCAGCTTGGAGGGACACTCCTATGGCTACACCTTC.

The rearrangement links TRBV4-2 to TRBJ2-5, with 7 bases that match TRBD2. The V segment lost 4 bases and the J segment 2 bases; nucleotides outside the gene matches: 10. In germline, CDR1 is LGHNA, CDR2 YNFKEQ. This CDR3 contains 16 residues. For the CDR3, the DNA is TGTGCCAGCAGCCCCTCCCTTGCAGCGGGGCAAGAGACCCAGTACTTC. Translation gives CASSPSLAAGQETQYF.

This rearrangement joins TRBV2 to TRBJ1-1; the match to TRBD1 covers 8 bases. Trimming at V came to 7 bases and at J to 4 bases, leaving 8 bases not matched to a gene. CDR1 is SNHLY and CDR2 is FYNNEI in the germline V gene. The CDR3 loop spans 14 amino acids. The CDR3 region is CASTGQGIATEAFF. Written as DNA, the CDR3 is TGTGCCAGCACCGGACAGGGAATAGCCACTGAAGCTTTCTTT.

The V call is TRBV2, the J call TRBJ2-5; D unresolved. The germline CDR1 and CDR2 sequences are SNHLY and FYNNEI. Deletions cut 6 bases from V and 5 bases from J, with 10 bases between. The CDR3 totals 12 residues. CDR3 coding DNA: TGTGCCAGCAGCCCACAATGGGAGACCCAGTACTTC. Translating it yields CASSPQWETQYF.

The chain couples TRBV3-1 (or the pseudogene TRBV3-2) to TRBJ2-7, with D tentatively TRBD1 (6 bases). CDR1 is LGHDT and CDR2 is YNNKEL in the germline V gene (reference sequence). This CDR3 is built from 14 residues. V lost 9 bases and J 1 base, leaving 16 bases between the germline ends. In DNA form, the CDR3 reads TGTGCCAGTCAGAAGGCAGGGGAATCCTACGAGCAGTACTTC. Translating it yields CASQKAGESYEQYF.

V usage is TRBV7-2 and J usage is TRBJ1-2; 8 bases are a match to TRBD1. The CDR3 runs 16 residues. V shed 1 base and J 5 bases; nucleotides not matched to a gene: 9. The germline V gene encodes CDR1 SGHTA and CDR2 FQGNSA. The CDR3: CASSLVGGRGQYGYTF. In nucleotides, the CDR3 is TGTGCCAGCAGCTTAGTTGGGGGCAGGGGGCAGTATGGCTACACCTTC.

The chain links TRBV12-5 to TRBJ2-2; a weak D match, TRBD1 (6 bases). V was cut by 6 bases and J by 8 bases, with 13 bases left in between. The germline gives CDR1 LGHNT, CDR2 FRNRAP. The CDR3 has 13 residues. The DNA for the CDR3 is TGTGCTAGTGGCTTGACAGGTGGTGGGGAGCTGTTTTTT. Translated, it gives CASGLTGGGELFF.

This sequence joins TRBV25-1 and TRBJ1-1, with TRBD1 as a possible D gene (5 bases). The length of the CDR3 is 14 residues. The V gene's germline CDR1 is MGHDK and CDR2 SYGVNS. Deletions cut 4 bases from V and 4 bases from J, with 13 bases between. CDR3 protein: CASSATAAGTEAFF. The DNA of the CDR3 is TGTGCCAGCAGTGCGACAGCCGCCGGCACTGAAGCTTTCTTT.

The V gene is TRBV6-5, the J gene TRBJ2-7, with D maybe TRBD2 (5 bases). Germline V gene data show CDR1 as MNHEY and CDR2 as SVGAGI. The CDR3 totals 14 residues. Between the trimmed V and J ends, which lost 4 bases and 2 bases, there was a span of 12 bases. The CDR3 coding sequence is TGTGCCAGCAGTTCCATCTCCGGGACCTACGAGCAGTACTTC. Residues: CASSSISGTYEQYF.

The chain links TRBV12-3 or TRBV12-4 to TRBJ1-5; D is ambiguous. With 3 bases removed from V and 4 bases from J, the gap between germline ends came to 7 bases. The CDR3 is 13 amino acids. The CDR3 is CASSLSENQPQHF. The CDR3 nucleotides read TGTGCCAGCAGTTTGTCGGAGAATCAGCCCCAGCATTTT.

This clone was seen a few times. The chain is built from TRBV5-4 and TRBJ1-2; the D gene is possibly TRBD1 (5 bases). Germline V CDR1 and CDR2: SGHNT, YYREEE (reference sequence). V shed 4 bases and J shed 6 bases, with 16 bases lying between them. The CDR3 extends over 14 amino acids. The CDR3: CASSLTPGLDGYTF. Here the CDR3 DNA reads TGTGCCAGCAGCCTTACACCGGGACTCGATGGCTACACCTTC. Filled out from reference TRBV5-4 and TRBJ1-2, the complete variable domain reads ETGVTQSPTHLIKTRGQQVTLRCSSQSGHNTVSWYQQALGQGPQFIFQYYREEENGRGNFPPRFSGLQFPNYSSELNVNALELDDSALYLCASSLTPGLDGYTFGSGTRLTVV.

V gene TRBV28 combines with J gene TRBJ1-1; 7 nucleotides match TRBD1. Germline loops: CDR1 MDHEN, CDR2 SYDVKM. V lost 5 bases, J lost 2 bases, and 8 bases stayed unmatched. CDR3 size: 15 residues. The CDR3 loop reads CASSPPGQLNTEAFF. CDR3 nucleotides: TGTGCCAGCAGTCCCCCGGGACAGCTCAACACTGAAGCTTTCTTT.

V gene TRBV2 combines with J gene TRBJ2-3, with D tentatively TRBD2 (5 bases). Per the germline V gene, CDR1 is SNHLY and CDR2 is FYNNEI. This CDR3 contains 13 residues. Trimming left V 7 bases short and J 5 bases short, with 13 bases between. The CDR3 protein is CASKREMLDTQYF. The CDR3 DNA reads TGTGCCAGCAAAAGGGAGATGTTAGATACGCAGTATTTT.